Below are 30 T cell receptor beta chains sequenced from a single sample in a study of blood T cell repertoires in COVID-19. The assay was immunoSEQ multiplex PCR, and TCRdb's table has in-frame clones only and misses some. In the table there are 250,000 to 300,000 clones, 91% of which are singletons. What was sequenced was peripheral blood. All receptors come from a woman aged 25 to 39 with COVID-19, enrolled during active disease.

V usage is TRBV29-1 and J usage is TRBJ2-7; 8 bases align to TRBD2. The CDR3 sequence is 12 residues long. The germline gives CDR1 SQVTM, CDR2 ANQGSEA. V lost 2 bases to trimming and J lost 7 bases; unmatched junction nucleotides: 4. The CDR3 region is CSVERGGREQYF. The CDR3 DNA follows: TGCAGCGTTGAACGGGGGGGACGGGAGCAGTACTTC.

The J gene is TRBJ1-2, the V gene TRBV19, with 7 bases that match TRBD1. There are 13 residues in the CDR3. Germline V gene lookup returns CDR1 LNHDA and CDR2 SQIVND (reference sequence). The ends lost 6 bases at V and 4 bases at J; junction bases unmatched: 5. CDR3 protein: CASRRTGSYGYTF. In DNA, the CDR3 is TGTGCCAGTAGGAGGACAGGAAGCTATGGCTACACCTTC.

This clone was recorded only once. V and J are TRBV11-2 and TRBJ2-7, with 9 bases lining up with TRBD2. Germline CDR1 and CDR2: SGHAT and FQNNGV. This CDR3 has 18 residues. Trimming took 2 bases from V and 2 from J; bases not matched to a gene: 13. Here the CDR3 DNA reads TGTGCCAGCAGCTTAATACGGGGCCTAGCGGGGAAAGCCTACGAGCAGTACTTC. Its protein product is CASSLIRGLAGKAYEQYF. Combining the CDR3 with reference TRBV11-2 and TRBJ2-7 gives the whole variable domain EAGVAQSPRYKIIEKRQSVAFWCNPISGHATLYWYQQILGQGPKLLIQFQNNGVVDDSQLPKDRFSAERLKGVDSTLKIQPAKLEDSAVYLCASSLIRGLAGKAYEQYFGPGTRLTVT.

CDR3 region: CASSIEGTSGRLSYNEQFF. The CDR3 DNA sequence: TGTGCCAGTAGTATAGAAGGGACTAGCGGGAGACTCTCCTACAATGAGCAGTTCTTC. The gene calls are TRBV19 and TRBJ2-1; 14 positions match TRBD2. The trim removed 0 bases at V and 0 bases at J, leaving 4 bases unmatched. This CDR3 has 19 residues. CDR1 LNHDA and CDR2 SQIVND come from the germline V gene (reference sequence).

This chain links TRBV19 with TRBJ2-1; no clear D gene. The CDR3 is 14 residues long. Trimming removed 0 bases from V and 3 bases from J, with 6 bases in between. CDR1 LNHDA and CDR2 SQIVND come from the germline V gene (reference sequence). The CDR3 is CASSIDPGYNEQFF. CDR3 sequence (DNA): TGTGCCAGTAGTATAGACCCGGGCTACAATGAGCAGTTCTTC.

The CDR3 region has the DNA TGTGCCAGCACGGAGGCCTTCCAAGAGACCCAGTACTTC. It translates to CASTEAFQETQYF. The chain joins TRBV25-1 to TRBJ2-5; possibly TRBD2 for D (5 bases). Trimming removed 7 bases from V and 1 base from J, with 10 bases in between. Germline lookup yields CDR1 MGHDK and CDR2 SYGVNS. The CDR3 sequence is 13 residues long.

This sequence joins TRBV10-3 and TRBJ1-2, with D perhaps TRBD1 (6 bases). There are 18 residues in the CDR3. Trimming cost V 4 bases and J 3 bases, with 24 bases left between them. Germline lookup yields CDR1 ENHRY and CDR2 SYGVKD. CDR3 protein: CAISAVRPSGGADYGYTF. DNA of the CDR3: TGTGCCATCAGTGCCGTCCGTCCATCTGGGGGCGCGGACTATGGCTACACCTTC.

The chain recombines TRBV19 with TRBJ2-1; the match to TRBD2 covers 13 bases. The CDR3 consists of 18 residues. In germline, CDR1 is LNHDA, CDR2 SQIVND (reference sequence). The trim removed 7 bases at V and 7 bases at J, leaving 16 bases unmatched. CDR3 nucleotide sequence: TGTGCCAGTATTTCGGGGGGACTAGCGGGGTCACGAGGGAATGAGCAGTTCTTC. It codes for CASISGGLAGSRGNEQFF.

J is TRBJ1-6 and V is TRBV5-1, with D unclear. The germline CDR1 and CDR2 sequences are SGHRS and YFSETQ. CDR3 length: 12 amino acids. V lost 4 bases, J lost 12 bases, and 11 bases lay in between. The CDR3 reads CASSPEIGPLHF. CDR3 sequence (DNA): TGCGCCAGCAGCCCGGAGATCGGACCCCTCCACTTT.

This chain joins TRBV11-3 and TRBJ2-7; D is unclear. This CDR3 has 14 residues. The V gene's germline CDR1 is SGHNT and CDR2 YENEEA. The V and J ends lost 0 bases and 2 bases respectively, with 8 bases between them. CDR3 DNA sequence: TGTGCCAGCAGCTTAGATCCTACCACCTACGAGCAGTACTTC. Residues: CASSLDPTTYEQYF. The whole variable domain, remainder taken from reference TRBV11-3 and TRBJ2-7, is EAGVVQSPRYKIIEKKQPVAFWCNPISGHNTLYWYLQNLGQGPELLIRYENEEAVDDSQLPKDRFSAERLKGVDSTLKIQPAELGDSAVYLCASSLDPTTYEQYFGPGTRLTVT.

The chain employs TRBV7-2 and TRBJ2-7, with a possible D match to TRBD2 (5 bases). In germline, CDR1 is SGHTA, CDR2 FQGNSA. Between the trimmed V and J ends, which lost 1 base and 4 bases, there was a span of 14 bases. The CDR3 totals 15 residues. DNA for the CDR3: TGTGCCAGCAGCTTAGTCTTGGAGGCTGTTTACGAGCAGTACTTC. Encoded protein: CASSLVLEAVYEQYF.

This chain connects TRBV2 to TRBJ1-5, with D unresolved. V gave up 5 bases and J gave up 5 bases, with 16 bases separating them. Germline-derived CDR1 and CDR2 are SNHLY and FYNNEI. The CDR3 extends over 15 amino acids. The CDR3 is CASSFSRLLDQPQHF. The CDR3, as DNA: TGTGCCAGCAGTTTCAGCAGGTTGCTCGATCAGCCCCAGCATTTT.

The chain combines TRBV5-6 with TRBJ2-3; TRBD1 might be the D (6 bases). The CDR3 totals 16 residues. Deletions cut 4 bases from V and 0 bases from J, with 15 bases between. The germline V gene has CDR1 SGHDT and CDR2 YYEEEE. CDR3 amino acids: CASSRWGTSSTDTQYF. CDR3 sequence (DNA): TGTGCCAGCAGCCGATGGGGGACATCTAGCACAGATACGCAGTATTTT.

CDR3 bases: TGTGCCAGTAGTATCGGTCAGGGCAATGAGCAGTTCTTC. Amino acids: CASSIGQGNEQFF. J is TRBJ2-1 and V is TRBV19; weak D call: TRBD1 (5 bases). CDR3 length: 13 residues. From germline, CDR1 is LNHDA and CDR2 SQIVND (reference sequence). V was pared by 3 bases and J by 6 bases, with 9 bases between.

DNA for the CDR3: TGTGCCAGCGACACTGGGACAGGGTGGGCTTTGGCCTACGAGCAGTACTTC. It is translated as CASDTGTGWALAYEQYF. This chain connects TRBV28 to TRBJ2-7, with 9 nucleotides matching TRBD1. Germline loops: CDR1 MDHEN, CDR2 SYDVKM. The CDR3 runs to 17 residues. The junction had 16 bases not matched to a gene; V was cut back by 8 bases and J by 2 bases.

The genes are TRBV5-8 and TRBJ2-5; perhaps TRBD1 as D (6 bases). The V gene's germline CDR1 is SGHTS and CDR2 YDEGEE. Deletions cut 0 bases from V and 5 bases from J, with 17 bases between. CDR3 length: 16 residues. CDR3 residues: CASSLGKGTTRETQYF. In DNA form, the CDR3 reads TGTGCCAGCAGCTTGGGAAAAGGGACAACGAGGGAGACCCAGTACTTC.

The chain joins TRBV19 to TRBJ2-6, with 12 bases aligning to TRBD2. CDR1 is LNHDA, CDR2 SQIVND, per germline (reference sequence). CDR3 length: 18 residues. Trimming took 4 bases from V and 0 from J; bases not matched to a gene: 4. The CDR3: CASSKGLAGFSGANVLTF. The CDR3 nucleotides read TGTGCCAGTAGTAAGGGACTAGCGGGTTTCTCTGGGGCCAACGTCCTGACTTTC.

The J gene is TRBJ1-5, the V gene TRBV2; D not resolved. CDR1 SNHLY and CDR2 FYNNEI come from the germline V gene. The CDR3 runs 18 residues. V lost 1 base and J lost 0, with 16 bases in between. This CDR3 is CASSEEVRSGYSNQPQHF. For the CDR3, the DNA is TGTGCCAGCAGTGAAGAAGTACGGTCGGGTTATAGCAATCAGCCCCAGCATTTT. The whole variable domain, filled in from reference TRBV2 and TRBJ1-5, reads EPEVTQTPSHQVTQMGQEVILRCVPISNHLYFYWYRQILGQKVEFLVSFYNNEISEKSEIFDDQFSVERPDGSNFTLKIRSTKLEDSAMYFCASSEEVRSGYSNQPQHFGDGTRLSIL.

The chain links TRBV7-6 to TRBJ2-3; TRBD2 aligns across 7 bases. The CDR3 sequence is 15 residues long. The ends lost 5 bases at V and 1 base at J; junction bases unmatched: 6. Germline lookup yields CDR1 SGHVS and CDR2 FNYEAQ. The CDR3 DNA reads as TGTGCCAGCAGCACAACTAGCGTCGGCACAGATACGCAGTATTTT. Amino acid sequence: CASSTTSVGTDTQYF.

This clone is a singleton in its sample. The chain recombines TRBV11-1 with TRBJ1-2; D gene ambiguous. The CDR3 consists of 14 residues. CDR1 is SGHAT and CDR2 is FQDESV in the germline V gene (reference sequence). Deletions cut 4 bases from V and 2 bases from J, with 11 bases between. The DNA for the CDR3 is TGTGCCAGCAGCTCAAATATAGCGAACTATGGCTACACCTTC. Its protein is CASSSNIANYGYTF.

The rearrangement links TRBV9 to TRBJ2-7; TRBD2 matches 7 bases. The CDR3 runs to 15 residues. Germline-derived CDR1 and CDR2 are SGDLS and YYNGEE. V shed 0 bases and J 4 bases; nucleotides not matched to a gene: 7. This chain's CDR3 is CASSVAPLAEYEQYF. The CDR3 DNA reads TGTGCCAGCAGCGTAGCTCCGCTAGCGGAATACGAGCAGTACTTC.

The chain couples TRBV27 to TRBJ2-2; possible D gene TRBD2, 5 bases. The CDR3 consists of 14 residues. Germline V gives CDR1 MNHEY, CDR2 SMNVEV (reference sequence). V was clipped by 4 bases and J by 4 bases, with 10 bases between them. The CDR3 protein is CASSYLEGTGELFF. CDR3 in DNA: TGTGCCAGCAGTTACCTAGAGGGCACCGGGGAGCTGTTTTTT.

The chain combines TRBV27 with TRBJ1-1, with a tentative D call TRBD1 (5 bases). The V gene lost 8 bases and the J gene lost 4 bases, with 23 bases spanning the gap. CDR1 and CDR2 from the germline V gene are MNHEY and SMNVEV (reference sequence). There are 16 residues in the CDR3. The CDR3 loop is CASAGGWGDWGTEAFF. In nucleotides, the CDR3 is TGTGCCAGCGCGGGGGGTTGGGGGGATTGGGGCACTGAAGCTTTCTTT.

The CDR3 DNA sequence: TGTGCCAGTAGTATAACGGCGGGTCCCCTCCACTTT. It codes for CASSITAGPLHF. The chain uses TRBV19 and TRBJ1-6, with D uncertain. This CDR3 spans 12 amino acids. Trimming cost V 2 bases and J 13 bases, with 9 bases left between them. Germline V lookup: CDR1 LNHDA, CDR2 SQIVND (reference sequence).

The CDR3 nucleotides read TGCGCCAGCAGCGACCTCCGACAGGAGATTGAGCAGTTCTTC. Protein product: CASSDLRQEIEQFF. The V call is TRBV5-1, the J call TRBJ2-1; TRBD1 is a possible D gene (6 bases). There are 14 residues in the CDR3. V lost 4 bases and J 9 bases, leaving 17 bases between the germline ends. Germline V CDR1 and CDR2: SGHRS, YFSETQ.

The chain recombines TRBV5-1 with TRBJ2-7; 7 bases map to TRBD1. Germline CDR1 and CDR2: SGHRS and YFSETQ. The V segment lost 4 bases and the J segment 1 base; nucleotides outside the gene matches: 11. The CDR3 extends over 16 amino acids. The CDR3 sequence: CASSPTDRLISYEQYF. The CDR3 DNA sequence: TGCGCCAGCAGCCCAACGGACAGGTTGATATCCTACGAGCAGTACTTC. The variable domain in full, with the rest retrieved from reference TRBV5-1 and TRBJ2-7, is KAGVTQTPRYLIKTRGQQVTLSCSPISGHRSVSWYQQTPGQGLQFLFEYFSETQRNKGNFPGRFSGRQFSNSRSEMNVSTLELGDSALYLCASSPTDRLISYEQYFGPGTRLTVT.

This chain uses TRBV27 with TRBJ1-5, with TRBD1 matching 7 bases. J was trimmed by 1 base and V by 6 bases; bases with no gene match: 12. CDR1 and CDR2 from the germline V gene are MNHEY and SMNVEV (reference sequence). CDR3 length equals 17 residues. CDR3 sequence (DNA): TGTGCCAGCAGCAGTCGGACAGGCTCCTTAAGCAATCAGCCCCAGCATTTT. It codes for CASSSRTGSLSNQPQHF.

The chain combines TRBV11-1 with TRBJ1-1; no definite D call. V gave up 0 bases and J gave up 6 bases, with 14 bases separating them. The germline V gene encodes CDR1 SGHAT and CDR2 FQDESV (reference sequence). The CDR3 is made up of 15 amino acids. The CDR3 protein is CASSLAVGGLPEAFF. The CDR3 coding sequence is TGTGCCAGCAGCTTAGCCGTTGGAGGTTTGCCTGAAGCTTTCTTT.

The chain links TRBV6-5 to TRBJ1-3, with D unresolved. CDR1 is MNHEY and CDR2 is SVGAGI in the germline V gene. V was trimmed by 6 bases and J by 2 bases, leaving 11 bases between them. The CDR3 totals 14 residues. The CDR3 nucleotides are TGTGCCAGCAGGACAACCGGCCCTGGAAACACCATATATTTT. Protein product: CASRTTGPGNTIYF.

The chain links TRBV10-3 to TRBJ1-1, with TRBD1 as a possible D gene (5 bases). This CDR3 has 17 amino acids. Trimming stripped 0 bases from V and 1 base from J, with 15 bases between. The germline CDR1 and CDR2 sequences are ENHRY and SYGVKD. The CDR3 loop reads CAISESLRGAGNTEAFF. As DNA, the CDR3 is TGTGCCATCAGTGAGTCGTTAAGGGGCGCAGGGAACACTGAAGCTTTCTTT.